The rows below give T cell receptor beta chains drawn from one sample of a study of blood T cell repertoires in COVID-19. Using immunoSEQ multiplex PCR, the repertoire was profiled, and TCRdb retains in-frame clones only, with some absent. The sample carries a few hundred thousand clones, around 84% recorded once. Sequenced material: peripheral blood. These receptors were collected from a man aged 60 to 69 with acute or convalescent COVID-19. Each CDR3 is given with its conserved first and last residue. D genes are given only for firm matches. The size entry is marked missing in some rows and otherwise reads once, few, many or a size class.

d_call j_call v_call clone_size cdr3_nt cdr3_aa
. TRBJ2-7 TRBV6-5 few TGTGCCAGCAGTTACTCAGGGGTTGGACCCTACGAGCAGTACTTC CASSYSGVGPYEQYF
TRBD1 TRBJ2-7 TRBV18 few TGTGCCAGCTCACTATACGGGACAGGGAACTACGAGCAGTACTTC CASSLYGTGNYEQYF
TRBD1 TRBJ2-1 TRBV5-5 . TGTGCCAGCAGCTCCTGGACAGGGTTCCAGTTCTTC CASSSWTGFQFF
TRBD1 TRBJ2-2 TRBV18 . TGTGCCAGCTCATCAGACAGGGACACCGGGGAGCTGTTTTTT CASSSDRDTGELFF
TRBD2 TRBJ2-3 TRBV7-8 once TGTGCCAGCAGCCGAACCGGGAGGAGCACAGATACGCAGTATTTT CASSRTGRSTDTQYF
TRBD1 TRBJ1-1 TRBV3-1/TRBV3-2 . TGTGCCAGCAGCCAAGGGGACAGGCGGGCCTGGGCTTTCTTT CASSQGDRRAWAFF
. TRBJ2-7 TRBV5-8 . TGTGCCAGCAGCTGGGGGCAGGGCTACGAGCAGTACTTC CASSWGQGYEQYF
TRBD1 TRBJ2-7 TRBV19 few TGTGCCAGTAGTATGGCGACGGGACAGGGGGCGCGAGAGCAGTACTTC CASSMATGQGAREQYF
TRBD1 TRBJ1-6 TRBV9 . TGTGCCAGCAGCCCCTCCTGGACAGGGAACCCGCCCCTCCACTTT CASSPSWTGNPPLHF
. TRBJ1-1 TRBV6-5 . TGTGCCAGCAGCCTCCGGGGGGCTGAAGCTTTCTTT CASSLRGAEAFF
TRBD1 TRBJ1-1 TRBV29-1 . TGCAGCGTTTACAGGGGGGGAGTGAACACTGAAGCTTTCTTT CSVYRGGVNTEAFF
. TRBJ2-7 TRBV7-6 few TGTGCCAGCAGCCCACGATCTTCGGCAGGGAACTACGAGCAGTACTTC CASSPRSSAGNYEQYF
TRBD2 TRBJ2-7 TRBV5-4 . TGTGCCAGCAGCCCAAGAGCGGGAGAAACCCTCGAGCAGTACTTC CASSPRAGETLEQYF
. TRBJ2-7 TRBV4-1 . TGCGCCAGCAGCCCCGCGGGTTTTGGGGAGCAGTACTTC CASSPAGFGEQYF
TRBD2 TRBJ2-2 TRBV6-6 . TGTGCCAGCAGTTTCCTAGCGGGAGAGGGCACCGGGGAGCTGTTTTTT CASSFLAGEGTGELFF
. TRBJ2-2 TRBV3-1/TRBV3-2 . TGTGCCAGCAGCCAAGTAGGGGCTAAGGAGACCGGGGAGCTGTTTTTT CASSQVGAKETGELFF
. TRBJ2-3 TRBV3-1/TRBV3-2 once TGTGCCAGCAGCCAAGATACGACGCCGAGCGGTACGCAGTATTTT CASSQDTTPSGTQYF
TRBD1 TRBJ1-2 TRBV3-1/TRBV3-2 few TGTGCCAGCAGCCCAAGCCCAGGGGGCAGGTTTGGCTACACCTTC CASSPSPGGRFGYTF
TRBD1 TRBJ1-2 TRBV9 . TGTGCCAGTCTCCCCGGGGACAGGAAAGGGTATGGCTACACCTTC CASLPGDRKGYGYTF
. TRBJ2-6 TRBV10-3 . TGTGCCATCAGGGACATTTCTGGGGCCAACGTCCTGACTTTC CAIRDISGANVLTF
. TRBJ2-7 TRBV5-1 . TGCGCCAGCAGCTTGAGCCAGGAAAGCGGCAAGTACTTC CASSLSQESGKYF
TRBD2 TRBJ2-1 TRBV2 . TGTGCCAGCAGTGAACTGCTAGCGGGTAGAACTGAGCAGTTCTTC CASSELLAGRTEQFF
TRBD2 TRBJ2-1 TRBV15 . TGTGCCACCAGCAGAGATAGAACTAGCGGACAGTTCTTC CATSRDRTSGQFF
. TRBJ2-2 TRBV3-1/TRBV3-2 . TGTGCCAGCAGCCAAAGAGGAGTGGCAGGGTTTTTTGGCGGGGAGCTGTTTTTT CASSQRGVAGFFGGELFF
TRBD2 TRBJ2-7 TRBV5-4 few TGTGCCAGCAGCGCCAAACCCGGGACTAGTGAGTTGGAGCAGTACTTC CASSAKPGTSELEQYF
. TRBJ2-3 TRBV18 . TGTGCCAGCTCACCACGTGGGGGGGCAGCAGATACGCAGTATTTT CASSPRGGAADTQYF